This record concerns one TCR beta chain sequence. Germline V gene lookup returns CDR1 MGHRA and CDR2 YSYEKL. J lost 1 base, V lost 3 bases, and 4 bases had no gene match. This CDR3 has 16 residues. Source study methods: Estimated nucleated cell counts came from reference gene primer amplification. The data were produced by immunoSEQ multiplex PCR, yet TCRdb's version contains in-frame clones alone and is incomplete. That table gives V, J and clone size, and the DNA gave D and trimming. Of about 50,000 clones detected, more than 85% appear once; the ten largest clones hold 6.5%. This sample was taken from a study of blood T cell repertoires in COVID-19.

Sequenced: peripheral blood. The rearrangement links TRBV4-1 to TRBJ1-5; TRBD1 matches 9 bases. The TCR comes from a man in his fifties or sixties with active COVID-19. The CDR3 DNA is TGCGCCAGCAGCCATGTTGACAGGGGGAGCAATCAGCCCCAGCATTTT. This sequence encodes CASSHVDRGSNQPQHF.